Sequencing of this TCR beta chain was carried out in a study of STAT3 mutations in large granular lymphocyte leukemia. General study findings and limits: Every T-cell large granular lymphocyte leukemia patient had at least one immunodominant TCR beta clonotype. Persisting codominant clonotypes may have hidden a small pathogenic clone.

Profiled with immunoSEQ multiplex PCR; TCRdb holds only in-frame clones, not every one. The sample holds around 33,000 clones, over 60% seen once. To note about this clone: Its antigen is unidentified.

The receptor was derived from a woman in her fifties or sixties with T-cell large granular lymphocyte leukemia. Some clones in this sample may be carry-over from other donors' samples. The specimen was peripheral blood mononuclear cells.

This CDR3 reads CASSLSRFYEQYF. CDR3 DNA: TGTGCCAGCAGCTTATCTAGGTTCTACGAGCAGTACTTC. This chain connects TRBV13 to TRBJ2-7, with no clear D. The germline V gene has CDR1 PRHDT and CDR2 FYEKMQ (reference sequence). This CDR3 has 13 amino acids. With 2 bases removed from V and 3 bases from J, the gap between germline ends came to 8 bases.